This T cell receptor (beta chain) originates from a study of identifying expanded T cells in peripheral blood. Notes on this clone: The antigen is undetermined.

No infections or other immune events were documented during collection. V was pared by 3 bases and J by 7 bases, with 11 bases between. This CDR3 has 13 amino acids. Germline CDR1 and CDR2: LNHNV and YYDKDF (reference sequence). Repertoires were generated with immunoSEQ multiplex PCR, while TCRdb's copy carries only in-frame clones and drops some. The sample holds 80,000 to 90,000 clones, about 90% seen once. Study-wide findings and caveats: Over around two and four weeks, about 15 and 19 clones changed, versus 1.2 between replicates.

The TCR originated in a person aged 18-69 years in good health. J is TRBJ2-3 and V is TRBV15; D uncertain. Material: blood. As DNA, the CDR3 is TGTGCCACCAGCAGTCTCCTAGTTCATACGCAGTATTTT. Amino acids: CATSSLLVHTQYF.